This T cell receptor beta chain is drawn from a study of blood T cells in healthy people across ages. V was trimmed by 0 bases and J by 8 bases, leaving 22 bases between them. Germline V gives CDR1 SGHDN, CDR2 FVKESK. This CDR3 spans 17 amino acids. Combining a sample-barcoded 5' primer with a J-beta primer mix, a second PCR ran for about 7 to 12 cycles. TCRdb re-called the 5' RACE reads through MiXCR, storing one row per CDR3 protein. The sample has 2 million or so distinct CDR3 sequences; about 50% are singletons. Input material: blood. The chain links TRBV14 to TRBJ1-2, with D possibly being TRBD1 (5 bases). This sequence was found in a woman between 40 and 50 years old in good health. The CDR3 DNA reads TGTGCCAGCAGCCAAGATACCCTCGGGCAGGGATTTGGAGGCTACACCTTC. Translated: CASSQDTLGQGFGGYTF.